This entry describes one TCR beta chain. Germline V gene data show CDR1 as SNHLY and CDR2 as FYNNEI. The CDR3 totals 14 residues. Between the trimmed V and J ends, which lost 6 bases and 3 bases, there was a span of 14 bases. Generated by immunoSEQ multiplex PCR, the TCRdb table keeps only in-frame clones and is missing some. The table includes roughly 68,000 clones, 85% to 95% detected once. The rearrangement joins TRBV2 to TRBJ2-5; D not certain. The sequenced sample consisted of PBMCs. The source of this sequence is a man aged 40-50 years with rheumatoid arthritis. CDR3 in DNA: TGTGCCAGCAGCGTTTTTCGATCCGAAGAGACCCAGTACTTC. Residues: CASSVFRSEETQYF.